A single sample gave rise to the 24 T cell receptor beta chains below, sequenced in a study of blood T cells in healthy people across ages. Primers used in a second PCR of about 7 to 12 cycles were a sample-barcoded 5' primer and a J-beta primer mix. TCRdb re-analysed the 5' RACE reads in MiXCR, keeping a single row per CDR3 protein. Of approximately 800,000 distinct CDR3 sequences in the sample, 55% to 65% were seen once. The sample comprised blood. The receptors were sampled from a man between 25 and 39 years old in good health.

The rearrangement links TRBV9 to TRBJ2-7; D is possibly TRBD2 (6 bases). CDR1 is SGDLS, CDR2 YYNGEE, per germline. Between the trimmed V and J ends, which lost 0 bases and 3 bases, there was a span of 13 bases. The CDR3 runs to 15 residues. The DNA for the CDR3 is TGTGCCAGCAGCGTAGGAAATAGCGGAAACTACGAGCAGTACTTC. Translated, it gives CASSVGNSGNYEQYF.

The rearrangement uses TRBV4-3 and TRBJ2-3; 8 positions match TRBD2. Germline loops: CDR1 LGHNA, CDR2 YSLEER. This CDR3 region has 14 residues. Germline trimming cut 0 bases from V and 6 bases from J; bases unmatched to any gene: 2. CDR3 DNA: TGCGCCAGCAGCCAAGATTCGGGGGGGGATACGCAGTATTTT. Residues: CASSQDSGGDTQYF.

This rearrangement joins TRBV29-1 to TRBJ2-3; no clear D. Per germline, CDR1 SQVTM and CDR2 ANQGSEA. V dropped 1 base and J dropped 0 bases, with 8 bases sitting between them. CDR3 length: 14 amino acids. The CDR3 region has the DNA TGCAGCGTTGAAGTCGGGTTCAGCACAGATACGCAGTATTTT. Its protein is CSVEVGFSTDTQYF.

The DNA for the CDR3 is TGTGCCAGCAGCCAAGATAAGGAGACAGGGACGCAGTATTTT. It yields the protein CASSQDKETGTQYF. This chain connects TRBV4-2 to TRBJ2-3; 7 nucleotides agree with TRBD1. Germline CDR1 reads LGHNA; CDR2 reads YNFKEQ. The CDR3 contains 14 residues. V lost 0 bases, J lost 9 bases, and 6 bases stayed unmatched.

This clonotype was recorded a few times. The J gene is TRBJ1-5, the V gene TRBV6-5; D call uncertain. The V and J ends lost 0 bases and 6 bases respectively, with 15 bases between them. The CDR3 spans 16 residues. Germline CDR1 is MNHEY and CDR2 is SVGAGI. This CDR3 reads CASSYSSTSTLQPQHF. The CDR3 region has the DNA TGTGCCAGCAGTTACTCGAGCACCAGTACGCTTCAGCCCCAGCATTTT.

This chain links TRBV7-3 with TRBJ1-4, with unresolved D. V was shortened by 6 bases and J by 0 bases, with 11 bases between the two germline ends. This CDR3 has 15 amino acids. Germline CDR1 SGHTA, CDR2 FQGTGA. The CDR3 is CASRRTGATNEKLFF. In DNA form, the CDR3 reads TGTGCCAGCAGACGAACTGGTGCAACTAATGAAAAACTGTTTTTT.

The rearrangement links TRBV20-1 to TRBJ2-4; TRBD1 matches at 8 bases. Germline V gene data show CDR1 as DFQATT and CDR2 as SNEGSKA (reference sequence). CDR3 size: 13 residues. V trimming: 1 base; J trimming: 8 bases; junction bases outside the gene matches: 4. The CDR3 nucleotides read TGCAGTGCTAGAGGACAGGGGAGAGACATTCAGTACTTC. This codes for CSARGQGRDIQYF.

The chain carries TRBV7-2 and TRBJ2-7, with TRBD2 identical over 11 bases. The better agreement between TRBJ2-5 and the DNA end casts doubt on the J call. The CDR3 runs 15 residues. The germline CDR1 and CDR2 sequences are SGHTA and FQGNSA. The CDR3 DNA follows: TGTGCCAGCAGCTTCCCGACTAGCGGGGTAGAGACCCAGTACTTC. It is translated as CASSFPTSGVETQYF.

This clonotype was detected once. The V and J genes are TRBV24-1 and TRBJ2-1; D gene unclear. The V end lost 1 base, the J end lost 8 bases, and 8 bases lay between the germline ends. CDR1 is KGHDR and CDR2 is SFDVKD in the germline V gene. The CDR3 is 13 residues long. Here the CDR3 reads CATSDFSRHEQFF. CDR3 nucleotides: TGTGCCACCAGTGATTTCTCGCGGCATGAGCAGTTCTTC.

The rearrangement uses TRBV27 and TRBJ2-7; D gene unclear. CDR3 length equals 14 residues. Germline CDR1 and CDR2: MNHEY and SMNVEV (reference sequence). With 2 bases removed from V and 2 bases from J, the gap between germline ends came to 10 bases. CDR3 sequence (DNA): TGTGCCAGCAGTTTAAGGCCCTTAGCCTACGAGCAGTACTTC. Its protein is CASSLRPLAYEQYF.

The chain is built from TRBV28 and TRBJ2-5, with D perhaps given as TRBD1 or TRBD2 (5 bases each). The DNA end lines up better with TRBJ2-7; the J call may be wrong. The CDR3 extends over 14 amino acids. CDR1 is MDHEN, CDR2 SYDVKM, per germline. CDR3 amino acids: CASSLATEGYEQYF. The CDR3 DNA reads TGTGCCAGCAGTCTGGCGACAGAGGGCTACGAGCAGTACTTC.

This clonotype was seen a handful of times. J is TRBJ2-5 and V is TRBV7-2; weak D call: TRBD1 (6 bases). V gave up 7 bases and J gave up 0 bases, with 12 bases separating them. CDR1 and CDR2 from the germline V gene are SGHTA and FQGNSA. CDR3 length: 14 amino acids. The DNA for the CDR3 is TGTGCCAGCACAGGGGCCGGGTACCAAGAGACCCAGTACTTC. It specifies CASTGAGYQETQYF. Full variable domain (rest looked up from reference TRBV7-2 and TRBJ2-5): GAGVSQSPSNKVTEKGKDVELRCDPISGHTALYWYRQSLGQGLEFLIYFQGNSAPDKSGLPSDRFSAERTGGSVSTLTIQRTQQEDSAVYLCASTGAGYQETQYFGPGTRLLVL.

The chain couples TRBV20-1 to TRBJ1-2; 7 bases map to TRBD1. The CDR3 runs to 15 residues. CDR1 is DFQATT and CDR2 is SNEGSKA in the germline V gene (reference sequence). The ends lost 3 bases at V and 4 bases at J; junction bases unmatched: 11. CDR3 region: CSASTDRSSIYGYTF. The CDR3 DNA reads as TGCAGTGCTAGCACGGACAGGAGTTCGATCTATGGCTACACCTTC.

The CDR3 coding sequence is TGTGCCAGCAGCCCGGGGACAGGGACTTCGGCCGGGGGCTACGAGCAGTACTTC. It translates to CASSPGTGTSAGGYEQYF. The chain carries TRBV7-2 and TRBJ2-7; TRBD1 matches 9 bases. Per the germline V gene, CDR1 is SGHTA and CDR2 is FQGNSA. The junction had 17 bases not matched to a gene; V was cut back by 5 bases and J by 3 bases. CDR3 length equals 18 residues.

CDR3 sequence (DNA): TGCGCCAGCAGCCAAGTTGCGGGGGCTGGGTCACCCCTCCACTTT. It encodes CASSQVAGAGSPLHF. The chain combines TRBV4-3 with TRBJ1-6, with a tentative D call TRBD1 (6 bases). Deletions cut 1 base from V and 10 bases from J, with 14 bases between. There are 15 residues in the CDR3. Germline assignment: CDR1 LGHNA and CDR2 YSLEER.

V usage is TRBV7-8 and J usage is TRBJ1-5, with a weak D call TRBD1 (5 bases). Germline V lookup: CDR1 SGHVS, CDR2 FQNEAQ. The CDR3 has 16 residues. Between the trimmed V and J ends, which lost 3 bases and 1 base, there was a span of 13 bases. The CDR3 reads CASSLAGLSSNQPQHF. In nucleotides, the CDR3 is TGTGCCAGCAGCTTGGCGGGACTATCAAGCAATCAGCCCCAGCATTTT. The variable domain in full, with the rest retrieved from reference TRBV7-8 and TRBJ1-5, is GAGVSQSPRYKVAKRGQDVALRCDPISGHVSLFWYQQALGQGPEFLTYFQNEAQLDKSGLPSDRFFAERPEGSVSTLKIQRTQQEDSAVYLCASSLAGLSSNQPQHFGDGTRLSIL.

CDR3 DNA: TGTGCCAGCAGCTCCGTCCCGCGGGATACGCAGTATTTT. The encoded protein is CASSSVPRDTQYF. This chain links TRBV7-3 with TRBJ2-3; D is undetermined. CDR1 and CDR2 from the germline V gene are SGHTA and FQGTGA. The CDR3 is 13 amino acids. V was shortened by 4 bases and J by 6 bases, with 11 bases between the two germline ends.

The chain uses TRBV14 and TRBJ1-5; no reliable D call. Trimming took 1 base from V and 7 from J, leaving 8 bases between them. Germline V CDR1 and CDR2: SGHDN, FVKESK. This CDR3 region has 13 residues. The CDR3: CASSQAFGQPQHF. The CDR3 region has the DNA TGTGCCAGCAGCCAAGCCTTCGGCCAGCCCCAGCATTTT.

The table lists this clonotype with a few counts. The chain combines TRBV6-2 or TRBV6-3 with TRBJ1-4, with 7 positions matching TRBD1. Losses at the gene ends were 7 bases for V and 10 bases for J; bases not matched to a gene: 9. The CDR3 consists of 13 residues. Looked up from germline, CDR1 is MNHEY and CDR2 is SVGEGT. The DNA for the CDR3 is TGTGCCAGCAACTTACAGGGGAACGGAAAACTGTTTTTT. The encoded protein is CASNLQGNGKLFF.

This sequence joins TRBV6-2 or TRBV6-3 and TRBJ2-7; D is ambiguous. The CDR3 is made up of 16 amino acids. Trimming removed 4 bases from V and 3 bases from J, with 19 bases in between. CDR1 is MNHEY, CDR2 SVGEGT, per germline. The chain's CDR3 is CASSSHVPFQFYEQYF. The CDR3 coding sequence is TGTGCCAGCAGTTCTCACGTACCCTTTCAGTTCTACGAGCAGTACTTC.

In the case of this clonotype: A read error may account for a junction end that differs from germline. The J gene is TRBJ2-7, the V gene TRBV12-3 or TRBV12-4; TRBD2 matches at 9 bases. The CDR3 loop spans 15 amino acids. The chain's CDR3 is CASSFTLAGNNERYF. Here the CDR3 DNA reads TGTGCCAGCAGTTTCACGCTAGCGGGGAACAATGAGCGGTACTTC.

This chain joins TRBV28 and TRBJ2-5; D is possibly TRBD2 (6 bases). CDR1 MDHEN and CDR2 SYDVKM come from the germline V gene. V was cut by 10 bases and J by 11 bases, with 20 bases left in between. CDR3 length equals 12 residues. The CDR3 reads CATGTAPYKQYF. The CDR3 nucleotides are TGTGCCACGGGGACTGCCCCCTACAAGCAGTACTTC.

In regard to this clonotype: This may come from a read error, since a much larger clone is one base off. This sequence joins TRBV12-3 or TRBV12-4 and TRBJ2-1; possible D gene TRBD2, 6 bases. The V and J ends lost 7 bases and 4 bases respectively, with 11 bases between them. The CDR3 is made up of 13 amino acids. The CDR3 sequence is CASTPEGYNEQFF. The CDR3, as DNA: TGTGCCAGCACCCCGGAGGGATACAATGAGCAGTTCTTC.

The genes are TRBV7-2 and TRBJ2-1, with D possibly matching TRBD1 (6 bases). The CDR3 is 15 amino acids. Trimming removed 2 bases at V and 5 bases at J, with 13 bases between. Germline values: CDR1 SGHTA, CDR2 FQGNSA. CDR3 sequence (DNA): TGTGCCAGCAGCTTACGTCTCTGGGGGCACAATGAGCAGTTCTTC. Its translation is CASSLRLWGHNEQFF.